The 21 T cell receptor beta chains listed next were all sequenced from one sample in a study of blood T cell repertoires in COVID-19. The assay was immunoSEQ multiplex PCR, and TCRdb's table has in-frame clones only and misses some. The sample records roughly 240,000 clones, roughly four fifths being singletons. The sequenced sample was peripheral blood. All receptors derive from a woman aged 70-85 years with acute or convalescent COVID-19.

J is TRBJ1-1 and V is TRBV7-9; D is possibly TRBD1 (5 bases). The V end was cut by 8 bases, the J end by 1 base, with 11 bases between. The CDR3 spans 13 residues. Germline-derived CDR1 and CDR2 are SEHNR and FQNEAQ (reference sequence). The CDR3 protein is CASSQASNTEAFF. Written as DNA, the CDR3 is TGTGCCAGCTCACAGGCGTCGAACACTGAAGCTTTCTTT.

This clone has just one count. The chain recombines TRBV29-1 with TRBJ2-5, with no clear D. V was cut by 4 bases and J by 3 bases, with 15 bases left in between. Per germline, CDR1 SQVTM and CDR2 ANQGSEA. CDR3 size: 14 residues. The CDR3 nucleotides read TGCAGCGTTGGTGCTCCTATAGTGGAAGAGACCCAGTACTTC. Protein product: CSVGAPIVEETQYF.

This clone was picked up a small number of times. The chain links TRBV6-5 to TRBJ1-5; tentatively, D is TRBD1 (5 bases). The CDR3 has 15 amino acids. Germline V gives CDR1 MNHEY, CDR2 SVGAGI. V lost 4 bases, J lost 4 bases, and 14 bases lay in between. CDR3 DNA sequence: TGTGCCAGCAGTTGGGGCAGTTTGGAAAATCAGCCCCAGCATTTT. The encoded protein is CASSWGSLENQPQHF.

The chain recombines TRBV4-2 with TRBJ2-3; TRBD2 matches at 11 bases. Trimming removed 0 bases from V and 1 base from J; junction bases left unmatched: 6. The CDR3 sequence is 18 residues long. Germline V gives CDR1 LGHNA, CDR2 YNFKEQ. The DNA of the CDR3 is TGTGCCAGCAGCCAAGATGTAGCGGGGGGGCCACGCACAGATACGCAGTATTTT. Encoded protein: CASSQDVAGGPRTDTQYF.

The count of this clone is one. The chain employs TRBV27 and TRBJ2-7, with 8 bases that match TRBD1. CDR1 MNHEY and CDR2 SMNVEV come from the germline V gene (reference sequence). CDR3 length: 13 amino acids. Trimming took 6 bases from V and 4 from J; bases not matched to a gene: 5. The CDR3 loop reads CASSPNRGYEQYF. CDR3 nucleotides: TGTGCCAGCAGCCCAAACAGGGGGTACGAGCAGTACTTC.

This clone was seen only a few times. V usage is TRBV14 and J usage is TRBJ2-3; TRBD1 matches 8 bases. Germline assignment: CDR1 SGHDN and CDR2 FVKESK. With V trimmed by 2 bases and J by 4 bases, 5 bases remained unmatched. This CDR3 contains 15 residues. The CDR3 loop reads CASSQIQGAADTQYF. The CDR3 nucleotides are TGTGCCAGCAGCCAAATTCAGGGGGCAGCAGATACGCAGTATTTT.

The J gene is TRBJ2-1, the V gene TRBV2; D gene ambiguous. Deletions cut 5 bases from V and 6 bases from J, with 5 bases between. Looked up from germline, CDR1 is SNHLY and CDR2 is FYNNEI. The CDR3 sequence is 11 residues long. The CDR3 sequence: CASSSGNEQFF. For the CDR3, the DNA is TGTGCCAGCAGTTCAGGCAATGAGCAGTTCTTC.

V gene TRBV4-1 combines with J gene TRBJ2-5; 11 positions agree with TRBD2. The CDR3 length is 16 residues. Unmatched junction bases numbered 9, after V lost 4 bases and J lost 5 bases. In germline, CDR1 is MGHRA, CDR2 YSYEKL. CDR3 loop: CASSPLSGGALETQYF. CDR3 in DNA: TGCGCCAGCAGCCCCCTTAGCGGGGGGGCCCTGGAGACCCAGTACTTC.

In this sample, this clone turned up once. This chain joins TRBV4-3 and TRBJ2-1; D gene unclear. Trimming pared 2 bases from V and 5 bases from J, leaving 7 bases between. The CDR3 contains 13 residues. Germline V gene sequence: CDR1 LGHNA, CDR2 YSLEER. The CDR3 DNA sequence: TGCGCCAGCAGCCAACTAGAGAACAATGAGCAGTTCTTC. It specifies CASSQLENNEQFF.

This sequence joins TRBV6-5 and TRBJ2-2; a weak D match, TRBD1 (7 bases). The V end was cut by 7 bases, the J end by 4 bases, with 13 bases between. This CDR3 is 14 amino acids long. The V gene's germline CDR1 is MNHEY and CDR2 SVGAGI. The CDR3 region has the DNA TGTGCCAGCATTCCAGGGGGAGGCACCGGGGAGCTGTTTTTT. As protein: CASIPGGGTGELFF.

The rearrangement links TRBV20-1 to TRBJ2-7, with a tentative D call TRBD1 (6 bases). The CDR3 extends over 15 amino acids. Germline assignment: CDR1 DFQATT and CDR2 SNEGSKA (reference sequence). V lost 3 bases and J 3 bases, leaving 18 bases between the germline ends. CDR3 DNA: TGCAGTGCTAGTGGCCTCGGACAGACAAACTACGAGCAGTACTTC. Translating gives CSASGLGQTNYEQYF.

This clone was counted between two and nine times. V usage is TRBV7-2 and J usage is TRBJ1-1, with 7 bases aligning to TRBD1. J lost 9 bases, V lost 2 bases, and 6 bases had no gene match. This CDR3 is built from 13 residues. Germline V gene sequence: CDR1 SGHTA, CDR2 FQGNSA. Here the CDR3 DNA reads TGTGCCAGCAGCTTACGACAGGGTAAAAAAGCTTTCTTT. It yields the protein CASSLRQGKKAFF.

The genes are TRBV27 and TRBJ2-7; D is possibly TRBD2 (7 bases). Germline V gives CDR1 MNHEY, CDR2 SMNVEV (reference sequence). V gave up 3 bases and J gave up 5 bases, with 14 bases separating them. This CDR3 contains 14 residues. The chain's CDR3 is CASSFITGRDEQYF. The CDR3 DNA follows: TGTGCCAGCAGTTTCATTACAGGGAGGGACGAGCAGTACTTC.

The rearrangement links TRBV4-3 to TRBJ1-5; the D is unclear. The CDR3 extends over 13 amino acids. V gave up 1 base and J gave up 9 bases, with 10 bases separating them. Germline lookup yields CDR1 LGHNA and CDR2 YSLEER. The CDR3 DNA reads TGCGCCAGCAGCCAAGTCCCGGGGTTGCCCCAGCATTTT. Protein product: CASSQVPGLPQHF.

The chain carries TRBV5-1 and TRBJ1-4; D is unresolved. The V end lost 0 bases, the J end lost 6 bases, and 15 bases lay between the germline ends. This CDR3 spans 16 amino acids. Germline lookup yields CDR1 SGHRS and CDR2 YFSETQ. CDR3 in DNA: TGCGCCAGCAGCTTGGTAGGAAGAGGTGTAGATGAAAAACTGTTTTTT. Its protein product is CASSLVGRGVDEKLFF.

The chain is built from TRBV6-6 and TRBJ1-1; D is uncertain. Germline V lookup: CDR1 MNHNY, CDR2 SVGAGI (reference sequence). The CDR3 extends over 15 amino acids. The ends were cut back, 2 bases at V and 0 bases at J, with 10 bases in the middle. CDR3 amino acids: CASSYPGELNTEAFF. Written as DNA, the CDR3 is TGTGCCAGCAGTTACCCCGGAGAATTGAACACTGAAGCTTTCTTT.

The rearrangement links TRBV3-1 (or the pseudogene TRBV3-2) to TRBJ2-7, with D tentatively TRBD1 (6 bases). The CDR3 length is 14 residues. Trimming left V 1 base short and J 5 bases short, with 12 bases between. CDR1 and CDR2 from the germline V gene are LGHDT and YNNKEL (reference sequence). The CDR3: CASSQATGLDEQYF. The CDR3 bases are TGTGCCAGCAGCCAAGCCACAGGGTTGGACGAGCAGTACTTC.

The chain carries TRBV14 and TRBJ1-4; D is undetermined. V was clipped by 3 bases and J by 0 bases, with 11 bases between them. CDR3 length: 16 amino acids. Germline CDR1 SGHDN, CDR2 FVKESK. The CDR3 coding sequence is TGTGCCAGCAGCCAGAAAGAAACTCCAACTAATGAAAAACTGTTTTTT. Translated: CASSQKETPTNEKLFF.

V is TRBV6-5 and J is TRBJ2-7; TRBD1 aligns across 7 bases. Losses at the gene ends were 4 bases for V and 4 bases for J; bases not matched to a gene: 1. The CDR3 totals 12 residues. Germline loops: CDR1 MNHEY, CDR2 SVGAGI. CDR3 loop: CASSLTGYEQYF. The CDR3 DNA sequence: TGTGCCAGCAGTTTGACAGGGTACGAGCAGTACTTC.

This sequence joins TRBV3-1 (or the pseudogene TRBV3-2) and TRBJ1-2, with a tentative D call TRBD1 (5 bases). Germline CDR1 LGHDT, CDR2 YNNKEL (reference sequence). The ends were cut back, 0 bases at V and 8 bases at J, with 13 bases in the middle. This CDR3 region has 14 residues. The CDR3 loop is CASSQDFGGYGYTF. CDR3 DNA: TGTGCCAGCAGCCAAGATTTCGGGGGGTACGGCTACACCTTC.

As DNA, the CDR3 is TGTGCCAGCAGCCAAGCGGGGATGGGGGGTGATAATTCACCCCTCCACTTT. This gives the protein CASSQAGMGGDNSPLHF. The chain carries TRBV4-2 and TRBJ1-6; possibly TRBD1 for D (5 bases). The CDR3 has 17 amino acids. Per the germline V gene, CDR1 is LGHNA and CDR2 is YNFKEQ. Between the trimmed V and J ends, which lost 1 base and 5 bases, there was a span of 15 bases.